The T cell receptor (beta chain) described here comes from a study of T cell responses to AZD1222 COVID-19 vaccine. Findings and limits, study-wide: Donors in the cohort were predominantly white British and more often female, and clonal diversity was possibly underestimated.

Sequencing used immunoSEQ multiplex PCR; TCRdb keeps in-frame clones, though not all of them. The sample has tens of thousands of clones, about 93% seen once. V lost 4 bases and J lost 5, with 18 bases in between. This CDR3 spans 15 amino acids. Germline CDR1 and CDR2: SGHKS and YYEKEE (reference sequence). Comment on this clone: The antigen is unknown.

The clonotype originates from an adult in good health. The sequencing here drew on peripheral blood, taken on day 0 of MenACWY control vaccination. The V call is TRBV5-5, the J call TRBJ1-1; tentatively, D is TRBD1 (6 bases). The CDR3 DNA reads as TGTGCCAGCAGCCCGAGGACAGCCGAACGAACTGAAGCTTTCTTT. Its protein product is CASSPRTAERTEAFF.